The 9 T cell receptor beta chains presented below share a single source sample, sequenced in a study of blood T cell repertoires in COVID-19 (dated by TCRdb to 2020 to 2021). Library preparation employed the immunoSEQ multiplex PCR assay. The clones in this table, taken by TCRdb from immuneACCESS, are in-frame only. Not every clone is retained; where verified, under half of the shortfall comes from an unresolved V gene, and the cause of the rest is unknown. Across this sample there are some 150,000 clones, with around 85% seen only once. Of the sample, 0.63% falls within the top ten clones. Sequencing used peripheral blood. The receptors were sampled from a man aged 55 to 69 with COVID-19, enrolled during active disease.

V is TRBV6-5 and J is TRBJ2-1; 8 nucleotides line up with TRBD2. J was trimmed by 7 bases and V by 0 bases; bases with no gene match: 8. CDR3 length equals 16 residues. The germline CDR1 and CDR2 sequences are MNHEY and SVGAGI. The CDR3 coding sequence is TGTGCCAGCAGTTACTCTGAAAGCGGGGGAACAAATGAGCAGTTCTTC. Translated: CASSYSESGGTNEQFF.

V is TRBV7-9 and J is TRBJ1-1; 10 bases map to TRBD1. The CDR3 is made up of 14 amino acids. CDR1 and CDR2 (germline): SEHNR, FQNEAQ (reference sequence). After removal of 4 bases from V and 8 bases from J, the junction contained 7 bases not matched to a gene. The chain's CDR3 is CASSWDRGRREAFF. The CDR3, as DNA: TGTGCCAGCAGCTGGGACAGGGGCCGCCGAGAAGCTTTCTTT.

V gene TRBV5-1 combines with J gene TRBJ1-6; TRBD1 matches 7 bases. The V gene's germline CDR1 is SGHRS and CDR2 YFSETQ. There are 16 residues in the CDR3. V dropped 4 bases and J dropped 6; count of bases not matched to a gene: 10. CDR3: CASSPTGPGGNSPLHF. The CDR3 DNA reads as TGCGCCAGCAGCCCAACGGGACCAGGGGGTAATTCACCCCTCCACTTT.

This chain connects TRBV9 to TRBJ2-7; 14 positions match TRBD2. In germline, CDR1 is SGDLS, CDR2 YYNGEE. The CDR3 has 18 residues. Trimming at V came to 4 bases and at J to 4 bases, leaving 13 bases not matched to a gene. The CDR3 bases are TGTGCCAGCAGCTCAGGGTATGGACTAGCGGGAGGATTTTACGAGCAGTACTTC. Translation: CASSSGYGLAGGFYEQYF.

The V and J genes are TRBV20-1 and TRBJ1-1; D ambiguous. CDR1 is DFQATT and CDR2 is SNEGSKA in the germline V gene (reference sequence). The CDR3 covers 11 residues. The V gene lost 4 bases and the J gene lost 0 bases, with 3 bases spanning the gap. This CDR3 is CSATVNTEAFF. CDR3 nucleotides: TGCAGTGCTACCGTGAACACTGAAGCTTTCTTT.

The genes are TRBV12-5 and TRBJ1-5; D is unresolved. This CDR3 contains 10 residues. The V end lost 11 bases, the J end lost 6 bases, and 8 bases lay between the germline ends. Germline V gives CDR1 LGHNT, CDR2 FRNRAP. The CDR3 is CALMSQPQHF. CDR3 coding DNA: TGTGCTCTCATGAGTCAGCCCCAGCATTTT.

The chain has TRBV5-5 and TRBJ1-2, with D perhaps matching TRBD1 (6 bases). Germline V gene sequence: CDR1 SGHKS, CDR2 YYEKEE (reference sequence). V was shortened by 4 bases and J by 2 bases, with 15 bases between the two germline ends. The CDR3 spans 15 residues. The CDR3 spells CASSTPEGGNYGYTF. CDR3 nucleotide sequence: TGTGCCAGCAGCACCCCCGAAGGGGGAAACTATGGCTACACCTTC.

CDR3 DNA: TGCGCCAGCAGCATAGGACAATCTGGCTACACCTTC. The encoded protein is CASSIGQSGYTF. The V call is TRBV5-1, the J call TRBJ1-2, with D maybe TRBD1 (5 bases). Trimming cost V 4 bases and J 7 bases, with 11 bases left between them. The germline V gene has CDR1 SGHRS and CDR2 YFSETQ. The CDR3 runs 12 residues.

The V and J genes are TRBV7-2 and TRBJ2-1, with 7 bases fitting TRBD2. With V trimmed by 1 base and J by 5 bases, 2 bases remained unmatched. Germline V CDR1 and CDR2: SGHTA, FQGNSA. This CDR3 region has 14 residues. Written as DNA, the CDR3 is TGTGCCAGCAGCTTAGGGGCGGGGGACAATGAGCAGTTCTTC. This codes for CASSLGAGDNEQFF.